This T cell receptor (beta chain) was obtained from a study of blood T cell repertoires in COVID-19. For the study at large: Acute and convalescent COVID-19 specimens originated in the United States, Italy and Spain. Sample material is recorded as cDNA or gDNA derived from T cells, B-cell-depleted T cells, or PBMCs.

V lost 3 bases, J lost 0 bases, and 9 bases lay in between. The germline CDR1 and CDR2 sequences are LNHDA and SQIVND (reference sequence). The CDR3 is made up of 15 amino acids. In the study's own analysis: Reference gene primer amplification in the assay estimated nucleated cell counts. Sequenced by immunoSEQ multiplex PCR; TCRdb stores in-frame clones only, minus some. Clone size and the V and J calls come from that table; the DNA yielded D and trimming. Among 150,000 or so clones listed, 82% were seen once. J is TRBJ1-5 and V is TRBV19; D remains unclear. The specimen was peripheral blood. The clonotype comes from a human donor with acute or convalescent COVID-19. The donor label of this sample is uncertain. CDR3 protein: CASSMEKYSNQPQHF. In nucleotides, the CDR3 is TGTGCCAGTAGTATGGAGAAGTATAGCAATCAGCCCCAGCATTTT. Variable domain in full (rest from reference TRBV19 and TRBJ1-5): DGGITQSPKYLFRKEGQNVTLSCEQNLNHDAMYWYRQDPGQGLRLIYYSQIVNDFQKGDIAEGYSVSREKKESFPLTVTSAQKNPTAFYLCASSMEKYSNQPQHFGDGTRLSIL.